This T cell receptor beta chain stems from a study of T-cell memory formation after mild COVID-19. Study findings and constraints: Some SARS-CoV-2-responding clones were already detected in memory before infection.

The CDR3 covers 14 residues. Germline CDR1 is SGHRS and CDR2 is YFSETQ. Between the trimmed V and J ends, which lost 0 bases and 6 bases, there was a span of 13 bases. MiXCR, applied by TCRdb to the 5' RACE reads, yields one record per CDR3 protein. The sample carries around 310,000 distinct CDR3 sequences, roughly an eighth recorded once. With regard to this clonotype: Its antigen is as yet unknown.

This TCR was sampled from a man aged 18-30 years who had mild COVID-19 (a few samples of this study predate the infection). Cell type and time point are not known. The sample was PBMCs or a T cell subset sorted from them (not recorded which). The V call is TRBV5-1, the J call TRBJ2-7; tentative D call: TRBD2 (5 bases). The DNA for the CDR3 is TGCGCCAGCAGCTTGGCCGACCGGGGTTGCGAGCAGTACTTC. This codes for CASSLADRGCEQYF.